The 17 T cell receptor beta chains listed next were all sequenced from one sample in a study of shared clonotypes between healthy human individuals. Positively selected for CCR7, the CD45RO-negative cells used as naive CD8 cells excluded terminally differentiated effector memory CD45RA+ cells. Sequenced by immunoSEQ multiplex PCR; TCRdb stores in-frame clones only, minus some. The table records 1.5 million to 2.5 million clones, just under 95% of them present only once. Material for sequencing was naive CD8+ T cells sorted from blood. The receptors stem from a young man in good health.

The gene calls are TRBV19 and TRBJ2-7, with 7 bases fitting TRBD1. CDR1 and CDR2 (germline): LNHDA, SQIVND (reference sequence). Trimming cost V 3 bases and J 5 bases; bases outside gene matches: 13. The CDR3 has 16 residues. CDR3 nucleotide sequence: TGTGCCAGTAGTATTAGGACGAATAAGGGGGCCCACGAGCAGTACTTC. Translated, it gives CASSIRTNKGAHEQYF.

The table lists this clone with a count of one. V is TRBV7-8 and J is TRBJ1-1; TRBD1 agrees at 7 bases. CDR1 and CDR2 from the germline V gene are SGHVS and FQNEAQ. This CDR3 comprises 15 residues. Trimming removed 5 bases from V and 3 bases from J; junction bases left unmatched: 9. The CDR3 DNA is TGTGCCAGCAGCGAGACAGGGCCGAGTTACACTGAAGCTTTCTTT. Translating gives CASSETGPSYTEAFF.

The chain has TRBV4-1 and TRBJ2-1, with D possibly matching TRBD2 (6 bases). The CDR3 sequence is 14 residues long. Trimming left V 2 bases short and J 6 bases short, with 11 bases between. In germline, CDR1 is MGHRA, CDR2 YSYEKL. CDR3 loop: CASSQLLSGNEQFF. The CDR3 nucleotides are TGCGCCAGCAGCCAACTTCTTAGCGGCAATGAGCAGTTCTTC.

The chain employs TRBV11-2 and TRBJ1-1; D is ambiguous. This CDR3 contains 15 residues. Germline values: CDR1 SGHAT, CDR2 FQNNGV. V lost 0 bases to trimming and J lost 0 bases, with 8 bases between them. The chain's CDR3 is CASSLEASMNTEAFF. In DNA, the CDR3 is TGTGCCAGCAGCTTAGAAGCCTCGATGAACACTGAAGCTTTCTTT.

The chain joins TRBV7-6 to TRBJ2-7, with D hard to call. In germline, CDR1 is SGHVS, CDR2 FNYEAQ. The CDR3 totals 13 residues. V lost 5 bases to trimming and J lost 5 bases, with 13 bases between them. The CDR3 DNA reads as TGTGCCAGCAGCAGTACTAATTCCCACGAGCAGTACTTC. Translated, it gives CASSSTNSHEQYF.

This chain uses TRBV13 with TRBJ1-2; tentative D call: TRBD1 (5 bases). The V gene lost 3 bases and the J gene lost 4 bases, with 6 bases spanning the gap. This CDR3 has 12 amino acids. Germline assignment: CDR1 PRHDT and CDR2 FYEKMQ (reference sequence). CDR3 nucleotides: TGTGCCAGCAGCTTGGGGCGCTATGGCTACACCTTC. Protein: CASSLGRYGYTF.

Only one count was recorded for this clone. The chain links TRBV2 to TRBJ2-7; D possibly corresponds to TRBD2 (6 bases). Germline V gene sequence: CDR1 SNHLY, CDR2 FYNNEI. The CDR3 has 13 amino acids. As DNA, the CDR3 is TGTGCAAAGAACCGGGGGAACGCCCGCGAGCAGTACTTC. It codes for CAKNRGNAREQYF.

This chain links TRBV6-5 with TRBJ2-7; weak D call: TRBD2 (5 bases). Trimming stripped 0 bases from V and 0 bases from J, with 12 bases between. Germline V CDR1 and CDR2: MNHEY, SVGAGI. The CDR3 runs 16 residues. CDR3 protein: CASSYSMGSSSYEQYF. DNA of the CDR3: TGTGCCAGCAGTTACTCGATGGGGAGCAGCTCCTACGAGCAGTACTTC.

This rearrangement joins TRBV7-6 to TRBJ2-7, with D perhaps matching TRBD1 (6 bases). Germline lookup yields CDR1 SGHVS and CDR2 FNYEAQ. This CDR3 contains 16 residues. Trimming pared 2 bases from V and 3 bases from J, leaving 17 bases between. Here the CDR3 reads CASSLLDRNPNYEQYF. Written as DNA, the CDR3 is TGTGCCAGCAGCTTACTGGACAGAAACCCGAACTACGAGCAGTACTTC.

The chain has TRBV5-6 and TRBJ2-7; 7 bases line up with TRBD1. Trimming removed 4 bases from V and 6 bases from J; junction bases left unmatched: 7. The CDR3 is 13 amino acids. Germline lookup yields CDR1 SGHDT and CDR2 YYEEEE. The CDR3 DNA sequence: TGTGCCAGCAGCCACGGGACAGCCGGCGAGCAGTACTTC. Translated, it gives CASSHGTAGEQYF.

DNA of the CDR3: TGTGCCAGCGCCCTGGGGGTCGGCACTGAAGCTTTCTTT. Its translation is CASALGVGTEAFF. The chain employs TRBV11-2 and TRBJ1-1; maybe TRBD1 (5 bases). V dropped 8 bases and J dropped 4 bases, with 14 bases sitting between them. There are 13 residues in the CDR3. Germline loops: CDR1 SGHAT, CDR2 FQNNGV.

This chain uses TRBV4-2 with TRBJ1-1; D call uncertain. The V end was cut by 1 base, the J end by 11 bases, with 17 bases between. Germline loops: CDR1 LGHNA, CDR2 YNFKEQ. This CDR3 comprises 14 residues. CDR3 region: CASSQVEVQPEAFF. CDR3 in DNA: TGTGCCAGCAGCCAAGTGGAGGTTCAACCAGAGGCTTTCTTT.

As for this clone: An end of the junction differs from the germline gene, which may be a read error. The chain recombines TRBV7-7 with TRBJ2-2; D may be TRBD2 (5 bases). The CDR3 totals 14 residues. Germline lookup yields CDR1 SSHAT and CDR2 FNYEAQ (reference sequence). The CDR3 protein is CASSLARMGGELFF. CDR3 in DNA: TGTGCTAGCAGCTTAGCGCGGATGGGAGGGGAGCTGTTTTTT. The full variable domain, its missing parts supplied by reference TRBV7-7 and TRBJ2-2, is GAGVSQSPRYKVTKRGQDVTLRCDPISSHATLYWYQQALGQGPEFLTYFNYEAQPDKSGLPSDRFSAERPEGSISTLTIQRTEQRDSAMYRCASSLARMGGELFFGEGSRLTVL.

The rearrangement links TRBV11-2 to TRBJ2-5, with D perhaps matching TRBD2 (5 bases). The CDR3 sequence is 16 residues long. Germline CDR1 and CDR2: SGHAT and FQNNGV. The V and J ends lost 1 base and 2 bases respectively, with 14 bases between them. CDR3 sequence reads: CASSLGYEAEQETQYF. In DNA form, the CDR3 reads TGTGCCAGCAGCTTAGGGTATGAAGCGGAACAAGAGACCCAGTACTTC.

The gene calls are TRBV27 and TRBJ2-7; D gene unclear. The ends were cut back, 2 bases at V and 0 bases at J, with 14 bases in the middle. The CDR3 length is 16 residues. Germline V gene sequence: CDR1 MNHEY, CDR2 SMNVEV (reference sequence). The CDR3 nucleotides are TGTGCCAGCAGTTTACTCTCCCCCGGTGGCTCCTACGAGCAGTACTTC. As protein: CASSLLSPGGSYEQYF.

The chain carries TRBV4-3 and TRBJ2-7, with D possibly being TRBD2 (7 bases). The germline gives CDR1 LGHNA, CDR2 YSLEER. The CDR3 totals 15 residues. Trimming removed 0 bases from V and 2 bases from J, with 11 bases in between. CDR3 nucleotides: TGCGCCAGCAGCCAAGAAAGGGGGGGGACCTACGAGCAGTACTTC. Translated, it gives CASSQERGGTYEQYF.

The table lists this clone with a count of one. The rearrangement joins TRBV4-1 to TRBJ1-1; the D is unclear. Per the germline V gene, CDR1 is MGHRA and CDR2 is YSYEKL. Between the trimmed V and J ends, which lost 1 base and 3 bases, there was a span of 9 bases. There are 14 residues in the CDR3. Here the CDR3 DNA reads TGCGCCAGCAGCCAAGGTGGGGAAGACACTGAAGCTTTCTTT. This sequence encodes CASSQGGEDTEAFF.